This TCR beta chain was sequenced during a study of cytomegalovirus exposure and HLA in healthy donors. In the case of this clone: The antigen is undetermined.

In the PCR, 60 Vbeta and 13 Jbeta primers were used. Here immunoSEQ multiplex PCR was the method, and the copy in TCRdb shows in-frame clones only, minus some. Recorded here are 200,000 to 250,000 clones; the top ten clones represent roughly 0.98%. Trimming removed 5 bases from V and 0 bases from J; junction bases left unmatched: 12. CDR1 SGHAT and CDR2 FQNNGV come from the germline V gene. The CDR3 length is 19 residues. Participants comprised healthy donors of bone marrow. Study-level results: The classifier reportedly diagnosed cytomegalovirus status with high specificity and sensitivity. Previously analyzed data showed that most TCR beta V segments were productive at a frequency of about 90% or about 30%.

This chain links TRBV11-2 with TRBJ1-4, with 10 bases matching TRBD1. The sample consisted of PBMCs. The TCR sequence derives from a woman under 40 in good health and CMV-seropositive. For the CDR3, the DNA is TGTGCCAGCAGCCCGCGGGACAGGGGACCCCTTGCAACTAATGAAAAACTGTTTTTT. Translating it yields CASSPRDRGPLATNEKLFF.